This T cell receptor (beta chain) was profiled in a study of T cell responses to AZD1222 COVID-19 vaccine. Produced via immunoSEQ multiplex PCR; TCRdb's table is partial and in-frame only. The sample yields over 200,000 clones, around 94% seen once. Germline V lookup: CDR1 SGHDN, CDR2 FVKESK. Trimming shortened V by 3 bases and J by 7 bases, and 10 bases separated the two germline ends. This CDR3 comprises 13 residues. This receptor was obtained from an adult who received the MenACWY meningococcal vaccine as a control. Specimen: peripheral blood, collected 28 days after the second dose of the MenACWY control vaccine. This chain links TRBV14 with TRBJ2-1, with D possibly matching TRBD2 (6 bases). The CDR3 coding sequence is TGTGCCAGCAGCCATGTGGGGGGAAATGAGCAGTTCTTC. Translated: CASSHVGGNEQFF.